These T cell receptor beta chains were read from a single sample in a study of cytomegalovirus exposure and HLA in healthy donors. Clones were sequenced by immunoSEQ multiplex PCR, and TCRdb holds only the in-frame ones, with some missing. The sample lists 98,000 or so clones; roughly three quarters were seen once. Sequenced: PBMCs. The receptors derive from a female donor in good health and CMV-seronegative. Each CDR3 is given with its conserved first and last residue. The D gene is left open where the match is weak. Clone size, where shown, is once, few, many, or a class for clones that have expanded.

v_call,j_call,clone_size,d_call,cdr3_nt,cdr3_aa
TRBV5-6,TRBJ1-2,NA,TRBD1,TGTGCCAGCAGCTTTCCGACAGGGCACAACTATGGCTACACCTTC,CASSFPTGHNYGYTF
TRBV7-3,TRBJ1-1,NA,TRBD1,TGTGCCAGCAGCTTAACGGCAGGACAGGTCGCTGGGGGAGCTTTCTTT,CASSLTAGQVAGGAFF
TRBV2,TRBJ1-1,few,NA,TGTGCCAGCAGTGCCGGGTACGCTTTCTTT,CASSAGYAFF
TRBV5-6,TRBJ2-4,NA,NA,TGTGCCAGCAGCTTGGGCGGTATAGCCAAAAACATTCAGTACTTC,CASSLGGIAKNIQYF
TRBV6-1,TRBJ2-5,few,TRBD2,TGTGCCAGCAGTGAAGGCGGGGGGGTGCAAGAGACCCAGTACTTC,CASSEGGGVQETQYF
TRBV2,TRBJ1-2,NA,NA,TGTGCCAGCAGCCCACAGGGTCATGGCTACACCTTC,CASSPQGHGYTF
TRBV11-2,TRBJ2-7,few,NA,TGTGCCAGCAGCTTACGGGAGACACAAAGCTCCTACGAGCAGTACTTC,CASSLRETQSSYEQYF
TRBV19,TRBJ1-1,few,TRBD1,TGTGCCAGTAGTATAGCCCTGACAGGGAGAAACACTGAAGCTTTCTTT,CASSIALTGRNTEAFF
TRBV28,TRBJ2-2,NA,TRBD2,TGTGCCAGCAGTTTACTAGCGGGAGAACACGGGGAGCTGTTTTTT,CASSLLAGEHGELFF
TRBV7-9,TRBJ1-2,NA,TRBD1,TGTGCCAGCAGCTTTCCTCCCCTCGGAGGGGGCGTCTATGGCTACACCTTC,CASSFPPLGGGVYGYTF
TRBV25-1,TRBJ1-1,NA,NA,TGTGCCAGCAGTGAATGGCGGAGCCCGAACACTGAAGCTTTCTTT,CASSEWRSPNTEAFF
TRBV5-4,TRBJ2-3,NA,NA,TGTGCCAGCAGCTTGTCCGGGAGCCCCGGGACAGATACGCAGTATTTT,CASSLSGSPGTDTQYF
TRBV14,TRBJ2-3,few,NA,TGTGCCAGCAGCCAACTTAGAGGGAACGGTTTCGCAGATACGCAGTATTTT,CASSQLRGNGFADTQYF
TRBV7-2,TRBJ1-2,NA,NA,TGTGCCAGCAGCTTAGAGGGGCAAGACTATGGCTACACCTTC,CASSLEGQDYGYTF
TRBV2,TRBJ2-5,NA,TRBD1,TGTGCCAGCAGTGAACAAGACAGGGCGGGTGAGACCCAGTACTTC,CASSEQDRAGETQYF
TRBV6-5,TRBJ2-3,NA,NA,TGTGCCAGCAGTTACGCGGATACGCAGTATTTT,CASSYADTQYF
TRBV6-1,TRBJ1-2,few,NA,TGTGCCAGCACACAGATTACCTCTAACTATGGCTACACCTTC,CASTQITSNYGYTF
TRBV5-6,TRBJ2-7,NA,TRBD2,TGTGCCAGCAGCATCCGACTAGCGGGAGGATTCTCCTACGAGCAGTACTTC,CASSIRLAGGFSYEQYF
TRBV19,TRBJ2-5,NA,NA,TGTGCCAGTAGTCCGGACAGACAAGAGACCCAGTACTTC,CASSPDRQETQYF
TRBV19,TRBJ1-1,NA,NA,TGTGCCAGTAGTGGTCCTCCCGGACGGGAGAACACTGAAGCTTTCTTT,CASSGPPGRENTEAFF
TRBV10-1,TRBJ2-3,NA,NA,TGCGCCAGCAGTGAGTCGGAGGGGCGCACAGATACGCAGTATTTT,CASSESEGRTDTQYF
TRBV5-1,TRBJ1-4,medium-sized,TRBD1,TGCGCCAGCAGCTTGGAAGGACAGGGAGGTGAAAAACTGTTTTTT,CASSLEGQGGEKLFF
TRBV19,TRBJ2-3,NA,NA,TGTGCCAGTACAGATTTGGTTTCGACAGATACGCAGTATTTT,CASTDLVSTDTQYF
TRBV7-8,TRBJ1-5,NA,TRBD1,TGTGCCAGCAGCCCGCGTCCCGGGACAGGGTCCGATCAGCCCCAGCATTTT,CASSPRPGTGSDQPQHF
TRBV11-1,TRBJ1-2,once,TRBD1,TGTGCCAGCAGCCCACAGGGGGCTGGTTATGGCTACACCTTC,CASSPQGAGYGYTF
TRBV6-6,TRBJ1-2,NA,TRBD1,TGTGCCAGCATTGAACAGGGGGCCGGTGGCTACACCTTC,CASIEQGAGGYTF
TRBV10-1,TRBJ2-3,NA,NA,TGCGCCAGCAGTGCCGACTCGCCGGGCACAGATACGCAGTATTTT,CASSADSPGTDTQYF
TRBV18,TRBJ2-2,NA,TRBD1,TGTGCCAGCTCCCATGGGACAGCAGCCGGGGAGCTGTTTTTT,CASSHGTAAGELFF
TRBV5-1,TRBJ2-7,NA,TRBD1,TGCGCCAGCAGCTTCCTGACAGGGGGCGTAGAGCAGTACTTC,CASSFLTGGVEQYF
TRBV5-8,TRBJ2-7,NA,NA,TGTGCCAGCAGCTCGGACAGCGACTCCTACGAGCAGTACTTC,CASSSDSDSYEQYF
TRBV6-5,TRBJ1-4,NA,TRBD1,TGTGCCAGCAGTCCAGGGGGGCCAACTAATGAAAAACTGTTTTTT,CASSPGGPTNEKLFF
TRBV28,TRBJ2-2,NA,NA,TGTGCCAGCAGGCTGCGAGCAACCGGGGAGCTGTTTTTT,CASRLRATGELFF
TRBV6-5,TRBJ1-1,NA,NA,TGTGCCAGCAACGCCCGGGAGGGGGCTGAAGCTTTCTTT,CASNAREGAEAFF
TRBV7-6,TRBJ1-5,NA,TRBD1,TGTGCCAGCAGCTTAGACAGGGGTTTCAATCAGCCCCAGCATTTT,CASSLDRGFNQPQHF
TRBV7-2,TRBJ1-2,NA,TRBD1,TGTGCCAGCAGCTTGGATTTTTGGACAGGGGGCAACTATGGCTACACCTTC,CASSLDFWTGGNYGYTF
TRBV2,TRBJ2-2,NA,NA,TGTGCCAGCAAGAGGGTAATTGGCACCGGGGAGCTGTTTTTT,CASKRVIGTGELFF
TRBV19,TRBJ1-2,once,TRBD1,TGTGCCAGTAGCACTTTGGGACAGGGTAACGGGAATGGCTACACCTTC,CASSTLGQGNGNGYTF
TRBV5-1,TRBJ1-1,NA,NA,TGCGCCAGCAGCCCCGACAGCCGGGGGGCAGGCACTGAAGCTTTCTTT,CASSPDSRGAGTEAFF
TRBV7-2,TRBJ1-5,once,TRBD1,TGTGCCAGCAGCTTCCGACAGGGGGCTAGCAATCAGCCCCAGCATTTT,CASSFRQGASNQPQHF
TRBV6-6,TRBJ2-2,NA,TRBD1,TGTGCCAGCAGTCGCGACAGGGGCGCGGCCGGGGAGCTGTTTTTT,CASSRDRGAAGELFF
TRBV13,TRBJ2-3,NA,TRBD2,TGTGCCAGCAGCTTCCCCTTAGCGACTAGCGGGAGAACTAGCACAGATACGCAGTATTTT,CASSFPLATSGRTSTDTQYF
TRBV5-1,TRBJ1-1,NA,NA,TGCGCCAGCAGCTTGGGGGGAGCCAGGCAGGTGACCGGGACTGAAGCTTTCTTT,CASSLGGARQVTGTEAFF
TRBV7-6,TRBJ2-1,NA,TRBD2,TGTGCCAGCAGCAGGCGGACTAGCGGGACCTACAATGAGCAGTTCTTC,CASSRRTSGTYNEQFF
TRBV5-5,TRBJ1-2,NA,NA,TGTGCCAGCAGGGGACTGGGAAACTATGGCTACACCTTC,CASRGLGNYGYTF
TRBV6-6,TRBJ2-5,NA,NA,TGTGCCAGCAGACTTGGGACACTTGGGCAAGAGACCCAGTACTTC,CASRLGTLGQETQYF